This T cell receptor beta chain was sequenced in a study of T cells in localized non-small cell lung cancer. Germline CDR1 MGHRA, CDR2 YSYEKL. Unmatched junction bases numbered 5, after V lost 2 bases and J lost 7 bases. The CDR3 sequence is 14 residues long. Study-level points and caveats: Elevated circulating T cell density in blood was associated with longer overall survival. Uninvolved adjacent lung had more T cell clonality than any other tissue, topping tumor. Paired adjacent lung recovered a median around 62 of the top 100 tumor clones.

Clones were sequenced by immunoSEQ multiplex PCR, and TCRdb holds only the in-frame ones, with some missing. Of about 46,000 clones in the sample, 81% are singletons; the top ten hold 17%. About this clone itself: The antigen is not known.

V and J are TRBV4-1 and TRBJ1-1, with TRBD1 matching 9 bases. The starting material was peripheral blood mononuclear cells, obtained before any cancer treatment. The sequence was obtained from a man between 35 and 75 years old with stage III lung adenocarcinoma. The CDR3 DNA is TGCGCCAGCAGCCAATCCGGGACAGGGCGTGAAGCTTTCTTT. Translation: CASSQSGTGREAFF.